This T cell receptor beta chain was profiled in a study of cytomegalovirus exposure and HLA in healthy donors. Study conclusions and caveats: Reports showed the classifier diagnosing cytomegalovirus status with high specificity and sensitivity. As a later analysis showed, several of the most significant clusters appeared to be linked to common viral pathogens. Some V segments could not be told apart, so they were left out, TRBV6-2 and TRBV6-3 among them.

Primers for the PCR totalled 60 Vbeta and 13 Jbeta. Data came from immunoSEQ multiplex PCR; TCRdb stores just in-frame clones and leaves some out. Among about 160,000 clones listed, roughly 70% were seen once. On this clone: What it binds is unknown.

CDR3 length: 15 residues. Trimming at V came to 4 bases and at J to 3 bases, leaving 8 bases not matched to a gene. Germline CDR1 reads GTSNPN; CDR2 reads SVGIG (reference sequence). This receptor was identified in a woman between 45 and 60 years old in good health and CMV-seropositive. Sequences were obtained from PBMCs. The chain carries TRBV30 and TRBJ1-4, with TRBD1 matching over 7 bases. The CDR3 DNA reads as TGTGCCTGGAATGAGGGGGCATCAGCTAATGAAAAACTGTTTTTT. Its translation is CAWNEGASANEKLFF. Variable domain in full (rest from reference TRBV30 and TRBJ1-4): SQTIHQWPATLVQPVGSPLSLECTVEGTSNPNLYWYRQAAGRGLQLLFYSVGIGQISSEVPQNLSASRPQDRQFILSSKKLLLSDSGFYLCAWNEGASANEKLFFGSGTQLSVL.